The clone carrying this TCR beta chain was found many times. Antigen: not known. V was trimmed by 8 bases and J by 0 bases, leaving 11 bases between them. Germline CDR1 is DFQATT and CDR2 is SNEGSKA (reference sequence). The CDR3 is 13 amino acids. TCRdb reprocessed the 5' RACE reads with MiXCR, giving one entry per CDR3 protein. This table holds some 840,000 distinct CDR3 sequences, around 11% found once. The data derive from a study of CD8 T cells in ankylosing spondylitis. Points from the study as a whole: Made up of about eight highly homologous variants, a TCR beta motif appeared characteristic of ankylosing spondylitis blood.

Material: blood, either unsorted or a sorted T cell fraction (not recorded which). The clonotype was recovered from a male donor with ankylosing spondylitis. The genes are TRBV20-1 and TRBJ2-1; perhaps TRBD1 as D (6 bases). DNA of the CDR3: TGCAGTTACCTAGGGGGCTCCTACAATGAGCAGTTCTTC. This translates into CSYLGGSYNEQFF.